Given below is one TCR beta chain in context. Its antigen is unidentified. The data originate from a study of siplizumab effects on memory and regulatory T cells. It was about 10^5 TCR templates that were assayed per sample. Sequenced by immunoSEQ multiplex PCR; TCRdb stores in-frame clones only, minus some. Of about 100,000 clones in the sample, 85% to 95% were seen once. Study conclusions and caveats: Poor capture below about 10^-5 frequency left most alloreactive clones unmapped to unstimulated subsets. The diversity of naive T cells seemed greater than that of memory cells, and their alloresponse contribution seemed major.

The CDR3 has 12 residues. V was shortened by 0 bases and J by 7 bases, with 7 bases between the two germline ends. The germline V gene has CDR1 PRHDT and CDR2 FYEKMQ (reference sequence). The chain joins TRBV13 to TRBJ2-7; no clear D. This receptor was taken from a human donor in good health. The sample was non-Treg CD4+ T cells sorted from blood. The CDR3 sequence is CASSLGGGEQYF. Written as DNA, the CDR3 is TGTGCCAGCAGCTTAGGGGGTGGGGAGCAGTACTTC.